This T cell receptor (beta chain) was observed in a study of cytomegalovirus exposure and HLA in healthy donors. Germline V gene sequence: CDR1 LGHNT, CDR2 FRNRAP. CDR3 length: 15 residues. Deletions cut 7 bases from V and 2 bases from J, with 16 bases between. It was with 60 Vbeta and 13 Jbeta primers that the PCR ran. The repertoire was sequenced with immunoSEQ multiplex PCR; TCRdb's copy has only in-frame clones and lacks some. Here the sample spans some 190,000 clones, approximately 86% being singletons. This TCR came from a young woman in good health and CMV-seronegative. V is TRBV12-5 and J is TRBJ2-3; tentatively, D is TRBD1 (7 bases). The sequenced material came from PBMCs. The CDR3 DNA reads TGTGCTAGTGCCCTCTCCAGGGGGGACACAGATACGCAGTATTTT. Its protein product is CASALSRGDTDTQYF.